The 6 T cell receptor beta chains given below trace back to one sample, sequenced in a study of cytotoxic CD8 clonotypes in ibrutinib-treated CLL. Libraries were prepared by immunoSEQ multiplex PCR; TCRdb keeps only in-frame clonotypes and omits some of them. Counted here are 130,000 to 150,000 clones, about four fifths occurring once; the ten biggest clones make up about 13%. The source material was PBMCs, sampled after 12 months of ibrutinib treatment. The receptors here all came from a human donor with chronic lymphocytic leukemia.

This clone has more than one count but fewer than ten. The chain uses TRBV7-9 and TRBJ2-2; D is unresolved. The CDR3 covers 15 residues. V was trimmed by 2 bases and J by 4 bases, leaving 11 bases between them. The germline V gene has CDR1 SEHNR and CDR2 FQNEAQ (reference sequence). CDR3 nucleotide sequence: TGTGCCAGCAGCTTAAATCCGGGCCGCACCGGGGAGCTGTTTTTT. Amino acids: CASSLNPGRTGELFF. Using reference TRBV7-9 and TRBJ2-2 for the parts outside the CDR3, the full variable domain is DTGVSQNPRHKITKRGQNVTFRCDPISEHNRLYWYRQTLGQGPEFLTYFQNEAQLEKSRLLSDRFSAERPKGSFSTLEIQRTEQGDSAMYLCASSLNPGRTGELFFGEGSRLTVL.

This CDR3 is CASSATGTAYEQYF. CDR3 coding DNA: TGTGCCAGCTCAGCGACCGGGACAGCCTACGAGCAGTACTTC. V is TRBV18 and J is TRBJ2-7, with 7 bases identical to TRBD1. The CDR3 consists of 14 residues. The junction had 6 bases not matched to a gene; V was cut back by 5 bases and J by 2 bases. In germline, CDR1 is KGHSH, CDR2 LQKENI.

The chain links TRBV28 to TRBJ2-3; D not resolved. Trimming stripped 6 bases from V and 3 bases from J, with 16 bases between. CDR1 and CDR2 (germline): MDHEN, SYDVKM. This CDR3 contains 15 residues. The chain's CDR3 is CASSSNRALTDTQYF. CDR3 in DNA: TGTGCCAGCAGCTCTAATAGGGCCCTAACAGATACGCAGTATTTT.

The gene calls are TRBV27 and TRBJ1-2, with 10 bases identical to TRBD1. Trimming took 0 bases from V and 6 from J; bases not matched to a gene: 1. The CDR3 sequence is 14 residues long. The germline gives CDR1 MNHEY, CDR2 SMNVEV (reference sequence). The CDR3 DNA sequence: TGTGCCAGCAGTTTATCGACAGGGGGCAATGGCTACACCTTC. Translation gives CASSLSTGGNGYTF.

The chain uses TRBV9 and TRBJ1-5; TRBD1 matches at 12 bases. The CDR3 is made up of 17 amino acids. Germline V CDR1 and CDR2: SGDLS, YYNGEE. Losses at the gene ends were 4 bases for V and 0 bases for J; bases not matched to a gene: 5. CDR3 in DNA: TGTGCCAGCAGCACAGGGACAGGGGGCAATAGCAATCAGCCCCAGCATTTT. Residues: CASSTGTGGNSNQPQHF.

This clone was counted between two and nine times. The chain is built from TRBV10-1 and TRBJ2-7, with TRBD2 as a possible D gene (6 bases). Trimming removed 1 base from V and 2 bases from J, with 18 bases in between. There are 17 residues in the CDR3. Germline assignment: CDR1 WNHNN and CDR2 SYGVQD (reference sequence). CDR3 coding DNA: TGCGCCAGCAGTGAGTTCGGCGGGGCCCCTTTCCCCTACGAGCAGTACTTC. The encoded protein is CASSEFGGAPFPYEQYF.